A single sample is the source of the 32 T cell receptor beta chains below, sequenced in a study of cytomegalovirus exposure and HLA in healthy donors (dated by TCRdb to about 2017). The library relied on the immunoSEQ multiplex PCR assay. TCRdb took this table from immuneACCESS and kept in-frame rearrangements with V and J called. Such tables lack part of the clones; where checked against another copy, unresolved V genes explain under half of the gap, and the rest is unexplained. Across this sample there are about 280,000 clones, with 65% to 90% seen only once. Over 0.95% of the sample belongs to the ten largest clones. The source material was PBMCs. These receptors all come from a young woman in good health and CMV-seronegative.

This clone was counted once. V and J are TRBV2 and TRBJ2-5, with 8 bases lining up with TRBD1. The CDR3 is 14 residues long. Trimming at V came to 6 bases and at J to 5 bases, leaving 8 bases not matched to a gene. The germline V gene has CDR1 SNHLY and CDR2 FYNNEI. The CDR3 nucleotides are TGTGCCAGCAGAGTTCAGGGGGCTAGGGAGACCCAGTACTTC. Translated: CASRVQGARETQYF. The whole variable domain, remainder taken from reference TRBV2 and TRBJ2-5, is EPEVTQTPSHQVTQMGQEVILRCVPISNHLYFYWYRQILGQKVEFLVSFYNNEISEKSEIFDDQFSVERPDGSNFTLKIRSTKLEDSAMYFCASRVQGARETQYFGPGTRLLVL.

The genes are TRBV27 and TRBJ2-1, with D possibly being TRBD2 (6 bases). V was cut by 8 bases and J by 4 bases, with 12 bases left in between. CDR1 and CDR2 from the germline V gene are MNHEY and SMNVEV (reference sequence). This CDR3 region has 13 residues. Here the CDR3 DNA reads TGTGCCAGCTCATACCGGGGGTACAATGAGCAGTTCTTC. Protein: CASSYRGYNEQFF.

The rearrangement uses TRBV25-1 and TRBJ2-1; no firm D call. This CDR3 contains 12 residues. With 3 bases removed from V and 9 bases from J, the gap between germline ends came to 9 bases. Germline assignment: CDR1 MGHDK and CDR2 SYGVNS. CDR3 residues: CASSDLLREQFF. The CDR3 region has the DNA TGTGCCAGCAGTGATCTCCTGCGTGAGCAGTTCTTC.

This chain links TRBV27 with TRBJ2-5; possible D gene TRBD1, 5 bases. Germline V CDR1 and CDR2: MNHEY, SMNVEV (reference sequence). V lost 5 bases, J lost 0 bases, and 13 bases lay in between. This CDR3 comprises 15 residues. CDR3 DNA sequence: TGTGCCAGCAGTACACCCCCAGGGTACCAAGAGACCCAGTACTTC. It specifies CASSTPPGYQETQYF.

This chain connects TRBV7-8 to TRBJ1-2, with no clear D. V was clipped by 5 bases and J by 1 base, with 17 bases between them. From germline, CDR1 is SGHVS and CDR2 FQNEAQ. There are 16 residues in the CDR3. This CDR3 is CASSQHLPNRNYGYTF. CDR3 nucleotide sequence: TGTGCCAGCAGCCAACACCTCCCGAACCGTAACTATGGCTACACCTTC.

This chain uses TRBV9 with TRBJ1-2; 8 bases align to TRBD1. This CDR3 comprises 17 residues. Germline loops: CDR1 SGDLS, CDR2 YYNGEE. The V segment lost 5 bases and the J segment 4 bases; nucleotides outside the gene matches: 16. CDR3 sequence: CASRSWSGGGWGYGYTF. The CDR3 DNA reads TGTGCCAGCAGATCTTGGTCAGGGGGCGGCTGGGGCTATGGCTACACCTTC.

The chain links TRBV7-3 to TRBJ2-5; 7 positions match TRBD1. The CDR3 is made up of 14 amino acids. From germline, CDR1 is SGHTA and CDR2 FQGTGA. The junction had 2 bases not matched to a gene; V was cut back by 0 bases and J by 4 bases. The CDR3 protein is CASSLTGGAETQYF. In DNA, the CDR3 is TGTGCCAGCAGCTTAACAGGGGGCGCAGAGACCCAGTACTTC.

V gene TRBV30 combines with J gene TRBJ1-5, with D possibly being TRBD1 (5 bases). Deletions cut 3 bases from V and 6 bases from J, with 15 bases between. CDR1 and CDR2 (germline): GTSNPN, SVGIG (reference sequence). This CDR3 contains 14 residues. The CDR3 here is CAWSAPGGGQPQHF. The CDR3 coding sequence is TGTGCCTGGAGCGCCCCCGGGGGTGGTCAGCCCCAGCATTTT.

V usage is TRBV30 and J usage is TRBJ2-2; D is perhaps TRBD2 (6 bases). The V end was cut by 3 bases, the J end by 13 bases, with 21 bases between. The CDR3 runs 14 residues. Germline lookup yields CDR1 GTSNPN and CDR2 SVGIG (reference sequence). The CDR3 region has the DNA TGTGCCTGGAGCGCCCCGATACACCGGGGACTGCTGTTTTTT. Translation gives CAWSAPIHRGLLFF.

The rearrangement links TRBV11-1 to TRBJ2-2; 8 bases align to TRBD1. Trimming took 7 bases from V and 7 from J; bases not matched to a gene: 17. Germline-derived CDR1 and CDR2 are SGHAT and FQDESV (reference sequence). This CDR3 is 17 amino acids long. CDR3 in DNA: TGTGCCAGCACCCCCCAGGTGCGGACAGGGCTCATCGGGGAGCTGTTTTTT. Translated: CASTPQVRTGLIGELFF.

The rearrangement links TRBV5-4 to TRBJ1-5; 9 bases are shared with TRBD1. CDR3 size: 16 residues. The germline CDR1 and CDR2 sequences are SGHNT and YYREEE (reference sequence). Trimming removed 2 bases from V and 2 bases from J; junction bases left unmatched: 5. For the CDR3, the DNA is TGTGCCAGCAGCTTTGGGACAGGGAGTGGCAATCAGCCCCAGCATTTT. Its translation is CASSFGTGSGNQPQHF.

The CDR3 here is CASSFFASRDEQYF. CDR3 coding DNA: TGTGCCAGCAGTTTCTTTGCTTCACGGGACGAGCAGTACTTC. The chain joins TRBV27 to TRBJ2-7; D call uncertain. Between the trimmed V and J ends, which lost 3 bases and 5 bases, there was a span of 14 bases. The CDR3 covers 14 residues. Germline V CDR1 and CDR2: MNHEY, SMNVEV (reference sequence).

V usage is TRBV28 and J usage is TRBJ2-1, with 7 nucleotides matching TRBD1. CDR1 MDHEN and CDR2 SYDVKM come from the germline V gene. The CDR3 runs to 15 residues. The V segment lost 6 bases and the J segment 4 bases; nucleotides outside the gene matches: 9. In DNA form, the CDR3 reads TGTGCCAGCAGCGCCACCGGGACAGAGTACAATGAGCAGTTCTTC. Its translation is CASSATGTEYNEQFF. The complete variable domain, with remaining parts taken from reference TRBV28 and TRBJ2-1, reads DVKVTQSSRYLVKRTGEKVFLECVQDMDHENMFWYRQDPGLGLRLIYFSYDVKMKEKGDIPEGYSVSREKKERFSLILESASTNQTSMYLCASSATGTEYNEQFFGPGTRLTVL.

The chain recombines TRBV5-6 with TRBJ2-3, with a weak D call TRBD1 (5 bases). The CDR3 contains 16 residues. The germline V gene has CDR1 SGHDT and CDR2 YYEEEE. V lost 0 bases, J lost 0 bases, and 11 bases lay in between. CDR3 in DNA: TGTGCCAGCAGCTTGGTAAGACAGACTAGCACAGATACGCAGTATTTT. It translates to CASSLVRQTSTDTQYF.

The chain is built from TRBV2 and TRBJ2-1; 9 nucleotides match TRBD2. The CDR3 totals 12 residues. J was trimmed by 14 bases and V by 7 bases; bases with no gene match: 9. Germline CDR1 is SNHLY and CDR2 is FYNNEI. Written as DNA, the CDR3 is TGTGCCAGCATGGGACTAGCTGCAGAGAAGTTCTTC. Protein sequence: CASMGLAAEKFF.

Here the CDR3 reads CSAGGPHGAFF. CDR3 coding DNA: TGCAGTGCTGGGGGCCCCCACGGAGCTTTCTTT. This rearrangement joins TRBV20-1 to TRBJ1-1; a possible D gene is TRBD1 (6 bases). V was pared by 5 bases and J by 10 bases, with 14 bases between. The CDR3 runs 11 residues. The germline gives CDR1 DFQATT, CDR2 SNEGSKA (reference sequence).

This chain uses TRBV10-3 with TRBJ2-3, with TRBD2 identical over 7 bases. This CDR3 comprises 16 residues. V lost 3 bases, J lost 0 bases, and 6 bases stayed unmatched. Germline assignment: CDR1 ENHRY and CDR2 SYGVKD. In DNA form, the CDR3 reads TGTGCCATCAGTGATCTGAGGGGAGGGAGCACAGATACGCAGTATTTT. Translated, it gives CAISDLRGGSTDTQYF.

The V and J genes are TRBV2 and TRBJ1-5, with 10 bases fitting TRBD1. Trimming took 2 bases from V and 8 from J; bases not matched to a gene: 9. Germline V gene lookup returns CDR1 SNHLY and CDR2 FYNNEI. The CDR3 totals 16 residues. The CDR3 sequence is CASSEFRTGGWEPQHF. The CDR3 DNA reads as TGTGCCAGCAGTGAATTTAGGACAGGGGGATGGGAGCCCCAGCATTTT.

This clone was recorded once. The chain is built from TRBV27 and TRBJ2-7; D unclear. CDR1 and CDR2 from the germline V gene are MNHEY and SMNVEV (reference sequence). The CDR3 sequence is 14 residues long. V dropped 8 bases and J dropped 4 bases, with 18 bases sitting between them. The CDR3 here is CASRTVTALYEQYF. CDR3 nucleotide sequence: TGTGCCAGCCGCACCGTCACGGCACTATACGAGCAGTACTTC.

On this clone: At one of its ends the junction is not consistent with the germline gene, which may arise from a read error. The chain links TRBV7-7 to TRBJ2-1; D unclear. The CDR3 has 13 residues. The germline gives CDR1 SSHAT, CDR2 FNYEAQ (reference sequence). The CDR3: CASSLAAYNEQFF. The CDR3 DNA reads TGTGCTAGCAGCTTAGCCGCGTACAATGAGCAGTTCTTC.

This sequence joins TRBV6-5 and TRBJ1-6; TRBD1 agrees at 8 bases. This CDR3 spans 14 amino acids. Germline values: CDR1 MNHEY, CDR2 SVGAGI. Unmatched junction bases numbered 5, after V lost 5 bases and J lost 8 bases. CDR3: CASSLRGRDSPLHF. The CDR3 region has the DNA TGTGCCAGCAGTCTCAGGGGGCGAGATTCACCCCTCCACTTT.

This sequence joins TRBV6-5 and TRBJ1-1; D unclear. There are 14 residues in the CDR3. CDR1 is MNHEY and CDR2 is SVGAGI in the germline V gene. The V end lost 2 bases, the J end lost 1 base, and 8 bases lay between the germline ends. CDR3 in DNA: TGTGCCAGCAGTTACCTTTACGGGAACACTGAAGCTTTCTTT. Amino acid sequence: CASSYLYGNTEAFF.

V gene TRBV7-3 combines with J gene TRBJ1-1; D ambiguous. V lost 5 bases and J lost 5, with 6 bases in between. The CDR3 sequence is 11 residues long. Germline CDR1 SGHTA, CDR2 FQGTGA. CDR3 sequence (DNA): TGTGCCAGCAGCACCGGGACTGAAGCTTTCTTT. It encodes CASSTGTEAFF.

The V gene is TRBV7-2, the J gene TRBJ1-3; D is ambiguous. This CDR3 spans 15 amino acids. Trimming removed 2 bases at V and 7 bases at J, with 15 bases between. Germline V CDR1 and CDR2: SGHTA, FQGNSA. The CDR3 sequence: CASSLLSGSSNTIYF. The CDR3 DNA is TGTGCCAGCAGCTTACTCTCTGGGAGCTCGAACACCATATATTTT.

Notes on this clone: The same CDR3 also results from other DNA sequences found in this sample. V and J are TRBV2 and TRBJ2-1; 7 bases fit TRBD1. Germline-derived CDR1 and CDR2 are SNHLY and FYNNEI. The ends lost 6 bases at V and 4 bases at J; junction bases unmatched: 6. This CDR3 has 14 residues. CDR3 nucleotide sequence: TGTGCCAGCAGAGGCAACAGGGGTTACAATGAGCAGTTCTTC. This translates into CASRGNRGYNEQFF.

Comment on this clone: The same CDR3 is also encoded by other DNA sequences in this sample. The V gene is TRBV2, the J gene TRBJ2-3, with D possibly TRBD1 on 5 matching bases. This CDR3 is built from 13 residues. From germline, CDR1 is SNHLY and CDR2 FYNNEI. Trimming removed 2 bases at V and 3 bases at J, with 6 bases between. In nucleotides, the CDR3 is TGTGCCAGCAGTGAACAGGGAACAGATACGCAGTATTTT. Residues: CASSEQGTDTQYF.

The chain combines TRBV13 with TRBJ1-5; weak D call: TRBD1 (5 bases). The germline V gene encodes CDR1 PRHDT and CDR2 FYEKMQ (reference sequence). Trimming shortened V by 5 bases and J by 0 bases, and 8 bases separated the two germline ends. CDR3 length equals 14 residues. CDR3 in DNA: TGTGCCAGCAGCCGACAGTATAGCAATCAGCCCCAGCATTTT. Translated, it gives CASSRQYSNQPQHF.

The gene calls are TRBV25-1 and TRBJ1-4; D is unclear. Germline V lookup: CDR1 MGHDK, CDR2 SYGVNS. The germline V and J ends were trimmed by 3 bases and 0 bases, with 8 bases remaining between them. This CDR3 has 15 amino acids. CDR3 DNA: TGTGCCAGCAGTGACCCCATCACAACTAATGAAAAACTGTTTTTT. Amino acid sequence: CASSDPITTNEKLFF.

The rearrangement joins TRBV18 to TRBJ2-5; TRBD2 is a possible D gene (6 bases). CDR3 length equals 15 residues. The germline gives CDR1 KGHSH, CDR2 LQKENI. The V gene lost 2 bases and the J gene lost 4 bases, with 14 bases spanning the gap. CDR3 in amino acids: CASSPRVSEGETQYF. CDR3 in DNA: TGTGCCAGCTCACCAAGAGTTTCGGAGGGAGAGACCCAGTACTTC.

The rearrangement links TRBV7-8 to TRBJ1-1, with D uncertain. The CDR3 has 15 amino acids. CDR1 and CDR2 from the germline V gene are SGHVS and FQNEAQ. Deletions cut 5 bases from V and 0 bases from J, with 13 bases between. The CDR3 DNA reads TGTGCCAGCAGCCCGAGGGCCGAAGTGAACACTGAAGCTTTCTTT. Encoded protein: CASSPRAEVNTEAFF.

The V and J genes are TRBV6-5 and TRBJ1-1; 7 bases are shared with TRBD1. CDR1 MNHEY and CDR2 SVGAGI come from the germline V gene. The CDR3 has 15 amino acids. The trim removed 5 bases at V and 4 bases at J, leaving 10 bases unmatched. CDR3 in DNA: TGTGCCAGCAGTCAAAAGACAGGGAGAGGCACTGAAGCTTTCTTT. The encoded protein is CASSQKTGRGTEAFF.

The chain is built from TRBV30 and TRBJ2-7; 11 nucleotides match TRBD1. Germline V gene lookup returns CDR1 GTSNPN and CDR2 SVGIG (reference sequence). The V segment lost 4 bases and the J segment 2 bases; nucleotides outside the gene matches: 4. This CDR3 spans 14 amino acids. The CDR3 sequence is CAWIPGQGAYEQYF. In nucleotides, the CDR3 is TGTGCCTGGATACCGGGACAGGGGGCCTACGAGCAGTACTTC. The complete variable domain, with remaining parts taken from reference TRBV30 and TRBJ2-7, reads SQTIHQWPATLVQPVGSPLSLECTVEGTSNPNLYWYRQAAGRGLQLLFYSVGIGQISSEVPQNLSASRPQDRQFILSSKKLLLSDSGFYLCAWIPGQGAYEQYFGPGTRLTVT.